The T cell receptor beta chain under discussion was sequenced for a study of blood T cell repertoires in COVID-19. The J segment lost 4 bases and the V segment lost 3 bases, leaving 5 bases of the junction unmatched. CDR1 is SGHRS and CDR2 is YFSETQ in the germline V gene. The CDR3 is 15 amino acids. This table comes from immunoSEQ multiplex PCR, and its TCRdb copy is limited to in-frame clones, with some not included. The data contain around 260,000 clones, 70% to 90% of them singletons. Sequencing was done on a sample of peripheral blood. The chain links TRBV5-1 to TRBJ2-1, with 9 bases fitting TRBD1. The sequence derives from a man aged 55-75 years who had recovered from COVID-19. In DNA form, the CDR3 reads TGCGCCAGCAGCTCGACAGGGGGGGTTTACAATGAGCAGTTCTTC. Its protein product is CASSSTGGVYNEQFF.